This T cell receptor beta chain was captured by sequencing in a study of T cell clonality in common variable immunodeficiency. Profiling relied on immunoSEQ multiplex PCR, and the TCRdb table lists in-frame clones only, not all of them. This set yields around 30,000 clones and no singletons; the top ten hold approximately 3%. Whole-study findings and limits: In common variable immunodeficiency, TCR beta chains reportedly carried fewer deletions and N-nucleotide insertions.

This clone was observed many times. What it binds is not known. From the germline J gene comes the end of the CDR3, since the read stops 3 residues before it. In the same sample, other DNA sequences code for this CDR3. The V and J ends lost 3 bases and 6 bases respectively, with 9 bases between them. This CDR3 has 12 amino acids. Per germline, CDR1 KGHSH and CDR2 LQKENI. Specimen: peripheral blood mononuclear cells. The chain recombines TRBV18 with TRBJ2-7; maybe TRBD1 (6 bases). The sequence came from a human donor with common variable immunodeficiency. The part of the CDR3 DNA that was read is TGTGCCAGCTCACCGGACAGCTCCGAG. It encodes CASSPDSSE. The whole CDR3 protein reads CASSPDSSEQYF.